These T cell receptor beta chains were read from a single sample in a study of T cell changes during pregnancy in multiple sclerosis. Assay used: immunoSEQ multiplex PCR; TCRdb lists only in-frame clones, some missing. Of about 130,000 clones in the sample, around 95% were seen once. This specimen consisted of peripheral blood, obtained after pregnancy. Receptor source: a female donor with multiple sclerosis, enrolled in a pregnancy study. Both conserved end residues are part of each CDR3. The D gene is left open where the match is weak. Size is omitted from some rows. Given values are once, few, many or a class for expanded clones.

TGTGCCAGCAGTTCCTTCTATGGCTACACCTTC	CASSSFYGYTF	TRBJ1-2	NA	NA	TRBV28
TGTGCCAGTAGTATAGAGGGGAGGGCTGGCGCCGAGCAGTACTTC	CASSIEGRAGAEQYF	TRBJ2-7	TRBD2	NA	TRBV19
TGTGCCTCCCAAAGGGGGCCGATTTACGAGCAGTACTTC	CASQRGPIYEQYF	TRBJ2-7	TRBD1	NA	TRBV6-1
TGTGCCAGCAGCGCCGTATTGGGACAGGGGATGTATGGCTACACCTTC	CASSAVLGQGMYGYTF	TRBJ1-2	TRBD1	once	TRBV5-4
TGCGCCAGCAGTGACCCGCCGGGGGGCGAAGCTAATCAGCCCCAGCATTTT	CASSDPPGGEANQPQHF	TRBJ1-5	NA	NA	TRBV10-2
TGTGCCAGCTCACCACCGGGTGTCGCGGTGCATGAGCAGTTCTTC	CASSPPGVAVHEQFF	TRBJ2-1	NA	NA	TRBV18
TGCGCCAGCAGCTGGGACGGGACAGGGAACTATGGCTACACCTTC	CASSWDGTGNYGYTF	TRBJ1-2	TRBD1	NA	TRBV5-1
TGCGCCAGCAGCTTGCTACTAACCGGGGAGCTGTTTTTT	CASSLLLTGELFF	TRBJ2-2	NA	NA	TRBV5-1
TGTGCCAGCAGCCCTGGACAGGGCGGGTGGAACACTGAAGCTTTCTTT	CASSPGQGGWNTEAFF	TRBJ1-1	TRBD1	NA	TRBV11-2
TGCGCCAGCAGCCTCATGGGACAGGAAAGGGTGGACGGTGGCTACACCTTC	CASSLMGQERVDGGYTF	TRBJ1-2	TRBD1	NA	TRBV5-1
TGTGCCAGCAGTTACGCTAGCGGGAGTGTCGAGCAGTACTTC	CASSYASGSVEQYF	TRBJ2-7	TRBD2	NA	TRBV6-5
TGTGCCAGCAGCTTAACGGCAGGGGCCGAGAGGTATGGCTACACCTTC	CASSLTAGAERYGYTF	TRBJ1-2	NA	NA	TRBV11-2
TGTGCCAGTAGTATAGGGACTCTAGCGGGAGGGCCGGGAGTCACGCAGTATTTT	CASSIGTLAGGPGVTQYF	TRBJ2-3	TRBD2	once	TRBV19
TGTGCCAGCAGTTTACTGCCAGTCAGCAATCAGCCCCAGCATTTT	CASSLLPVSNQPQHF	TRBJ1-5	NA	NA	TRBV28
TGCGCCAGCAAGACGGGACTGGGGGCCTACGAGCAGTACTTC	CASKTGLGAYEQYF	TRBJ2-7	NA	NA	TRBV5-1
TGTGCCTGGAGTGTAGGGAGGGGAAGTAGGAACACCATATATTTT	CAWSVGRGSRNTIYF	TRBJ1-3	NA	NA	TRBV30
TGTGCCAGCAGCCCAGGGGGCCAGAACACTGAAGCTTTCTTT	CASSPGGQNTEAFF	TRBJ1-1	TRBD1	NA	TRBV7-3
TGTGCCAGCAGTTTATCCTACGGGAACACTGAAGCTTTCTTT	CASSLSYGNTEAFF	TRBJ1-1	NA	NA	TRBV27
TGTGCCAGCAGCTTTCGAGGGATTAATGAAAAACTGTTTTTT	CASSFRGINEKLFF	TRBJ1-4	NA	once	TRBV5-4
TGTGCCAGCAGCTTAGAAGGGGTGGGCCCTCCAAATGAGCAGTTCTTC	CASSLEGVGPPNEQFF	TRBJ2-1	NA	NA	TRBV7-2
TGCGCCAGCAGCTCACTGACAGGGTCGGGAAACACTGAAGCTTTCTTT	CASSSLTGSGNTEAFF	TRBJ1-1	TRBD1	NA	TRBV5-1
TGTGCCAGTAGTGTCCTGGACAGGGTAATGAGTTATGGCTACACCTTC	CASSVLDRVMSYGYTF	TRBJ1-2	TRBD1	NA	TRBV19
TGCGCCAGCAGCCATCCAGGCACGACCCCTACCTACGAGCAGTACTTC	CASSHPGTTPTYEQYF	TRBJ2-7	NA	once	TRBV4-1
TGTGCCAGCAGCTTAGAAGGGGGCGCGTACAATGAGCAGTTCTTC	CASSLEGGAYNEQFF	TRBJ2-1	TRBD1	NA	TRBV11-2
TGTGCCAGCAGCTTAGTGCCGACTAGCGGGAGGGACAATGAGCAGTTCTTC	CASSLVPTSGRDNEQFF	TRBJ2-1	TRBD2	NA	TRBV11-1
TGTGCCAGCAGCTCACAATGGGAGAGAATGTGGGAGCAGTTCTTC	CASSSQWERMWEQFF	TRBJ2-1	NA	NA	TRBV7-9
TGTGCCAGCAGGGGCTTCAGGGTAAACGAGCAGTACTTC	CASRGFRVNEQYF	TRBJ2-7	NA	NA	TRBV28
TGTGCCAGCAGCTTAGATCGACAGGGACGTGAAGATACGCAGTATTTT	CASSLDRQGREDTQYF	TRBJ2-3	TRBD1	NA	TRBV13
TGTGCCAGCAGCGAGGGACTAGCGGGACAGCTCCGCTCCTACGAGCAGTACTTC	CASSEGLAGQLRSYEQYF	TRBJ2-7	TRBD2	NA	TRBV9
TGTGCCACCAGCAGAGGCACAGGGTCCCACGGCGAGCAGTACTTC	CATSRGTGSHGEQYF	TRBJ2-7	NA	NA	TRBV15
TGTGCCAGCAGTGAAACCCGGACAGACGGAAACACCATATATTTT	CASSETRTDGNTIYF	TRBJ1-3	NA	NA	TRBV2
TGCAGCGTCCAGGGGGTCGGGAGCAATCAGCCCCAGCATTTT	CSVQGVGSNQPQHF	TRBJ1-5	TRBD1	NA	TRBV29-1
TGTGCCAGTAGTATGGCCGGGAGCAATCAGCCCCAGCATTTT	CASSMAGSNQPQHF	TRBJ1-5	NA	once	TRBV19
TGTGCCAGCAGCTCATCCTTAAGGGGGCCTGAAGCTTTCTTT	CASSSSLRGPEAFF	TRBJ1-1	TRBD1	NA	TRBV28
TGCGCCAGCAGCAAGGGACTAGAGGGCGGGGAGCTGTTTTTT	CASSKGLEGGELFF	TRBJ2-2	TRBD2	NA	TRBV5-1
TGTGCCAGTACTATAGTAGCGGGATACAATGAGCAGTTCTTC	CASTIVAGYNEQFF	TRBJ2-1	TRBD2	NA	TRBV19
TGTGCCAGCCGGGATGGCCCAAGCGGAGTAGATACGCAGTATTTT	CASRDGPSGVDTQYF	TRBJ2-3	NA	once	TRBV6-5
TGTGCCAGCAGCTTAGGTAGCGGGACATCTAGTCTCTACGAGCAGTACTTC	CASSLGSGTSSLYEQYF	TRBJ2-7	TRBD2	once	TRBV7-2
TGTGCCAGTAGTATAGTTGCACAGGGGACCGGGGAGCTGTTTTTT	CASSIVAQGTGELFF	TRBJ2-2	TRBD1	NA	TRBV19
TGTGCCAGCAGCCGTGACAGGGCCCAGACCGGGGAGCTGTTTTTT	CASSRDRAQTGELFF	TRBJ2-2	TRBD1	NA	TRBV7-3
TGTGCCAGCAGCTTGGGCGGGACCCACGAGCAGTACTTC	CASSLGGTHEQYF	TRBJ2-7	NA	NA	TRBV5-4
TGTGCCAGCAGCGACAGGGTCCAGGAGAGCACAGATACGCAGTATTTT	CASSDRVQESTDTQYF	TRBJ2-3	TRBD1	NA	TRBV7-9
TGTGCCAGCAGGCGTCCGGAGGGTGTCTATGGCTACACCTTC	CASRRPEGVYGYTF	TRBJ1-2	NA	few	TRBV7-9
TGTGCCAGCAGCTTAGGGGCCGGGACTTCATCCTACAATGAGCAGTTCTTC	CASSLGAGTSSYNEQFF	TRBJ2-1	NA	NA	TRBV7-6
TGTGCCAGCAGCCCCCCGGGAGGGCCGCAAGAGCAGTACTTC	CASSPPGGPQEQYF	TRBJ2-7	TRBD2	NA	TRBV9
TGCGCCAGCAGCTTGGATCCTAGCGGGTTCGAGCAGTACTTC	CASSLDPSGFEQYF	TRBJ2-7	TRBD2	NA	TRBV5-1
TGTGCCAGCAGCGAGTACAGGGGACAGGGGTGGAAAAACTATGGCTACACCTTC	CASSEYRGQGWKNYGYTF	TRBJ1-2	TRBD1	once	TRBV7-8
TGTGCCAGCACCTCTAGGAACACCGGGGAGCTGTTTTTT	CASTSRNTGELFF	TRBJ2-2	NA	NA	TRBV28
TGTGCCAGCAGCTTAGGAAAGTTGCGGGATCGGCAGTACTTC	CASSLGKLRDRQYF	TRBJ2-7	NA	NA	TRBV11-2
TGCGCCAGCAGTCAATGGGTCAGGGGGTATGAGCAGTTCTTC	CASSQWVRGYEQFF	TRBJ2-1	TRBD1	NA	TRBV23-1
TGCAGCGTTGCCTACGGGACAGGGGTCCTCGAGCAGTACTTC	CSVAYGTGVLEQYF	TRBJ2-7	TRBD1	NA	TRBV29-1
TGCAGCGCCCTGGGACTAGCGGACACCTACGAGCAGTACTTC	CSALGLADTYEQYF	TRBJ2-7	TRBD2	once	TRBV29-1
TGTGCCAGCAGCTTCGGTCCGAACACTGAAGCTTTCTTT	CASSFGPNTEAFF	TRBJ1-1	NA	NA	TRBV7-9
TGTGCCACCAGCACCTTTACGGGAGGAACCGGGGAGCTGTTTTTT	CATSTFTGGTGELFF	TRBJ2-2	TRBD2	NA	TRBV15
TGTGCCAGTAGTATCTCCAGGGCAGCTAACTATGGCTACACCTTC	CASSISRAANYGYTF	TRBJ1-2	NA	NA	TRBV19
TGCGCCAGCAGCCTTCTGACTAGCGGAAGGGCAGATACGCAGTATTTT	CASSLLTSGRADTQYF	TRBJ2-3	TRBD2	NA	TRBV5-1
TGCGCCAGCAGCCAAGATGGGACAGGGGTCTACGAGCAGTACTTC	CASSQDGTGVYEQYF	TRBJ2-7	TRBD1	NA	TRBV4-3
TGTGCCAGCAGTTTCGCGGGCCGGCAGTATTTT	CASSFAGRQYF	TRBJ2-3	NA	NA	TRBV2
TGTGCCAGCAGCCTAGTAGGAGTCACTGAAGCTTTCTTT	CASSLVGVTEAFF	TRBJ1-1	NA	NA	TRBV7-3
TGTGCCACCAGCAGAGATCTTAGGTTCGGGAATGAGCAGTTCTTC	CATSRDLRFGNEQFF	TRBJ2-1	NA	NA	TRBV15